What follows are 2 T cell receptor beta chains derived from one specimen sequenced in a study of blood T cell repertoires in COVID-19. The data were produced by immunoSEQ multiplex PCR, yet TCRdb's version contains in-frame clones alone and is incomplete. Here the sample spans fewer than 200,000 clones, under 90% being singletons. The sample was PBMCs or T cells enriched from blood (not recorded which). The source is a man aged 45 to 65 who had recovered from COVID-19.

This chain links TRBV30 with TRBJ1-1; D perhaps matches TRBD1 (6 bases). Deletions cut 2 bases from V and 2 bases from J, with 12 bases between. Per germline, CDR1 GTSNPN and CDR2 SVGIG (reference sequence). CDR3 length equals 14 residues. CDR3 bases: TGTGCCTGGAGTTCCGGGGGGACAAACACTGAAGCTTTCTTT. Encoded protein: CAWSSGGTNTEAFF.

The chain has TRBV5-4 and TRBJ1-2; the match to TRBD1 covers 7 bases. V lost 7 bases to trimming and J lost 10 bases; unmatched junction nucleotides: 13. Germline assignment: CDR1 SGHNT and CDR2 YYREEE (reference sequence). The CDR3 runs 13 residues. The CDR3 loop reads CASSEGAGGVYTF. CDR3 bases: TGTGCCAGCTCCGAGGGGGCGGGTGGAGTCTACACCTTC.